This T cell receptor (beta chain) was identified in a study of OX40 agonist ivuxolimab in advanced cancers. As for the study in general: The dose-escalation cohort was around 83% male, with a mean age of around 60 years, ranging about 20 to 85.

The repertoire was sequenced with immunoSEQ multiplex PCR; TCRdb's copy has only in-frame clones and lacks some. This table holds approximately 34,000 clones, roughly 87% found once. Germline loops: CDR1 MDHEN, CDR2 SYDVKM. There are 18 residues in the CDR3. V gave up 3 bases and J gave up 10 bases; unmatched junction bases: 18. This specimen consisted of CD4+ or CD8+ T cells sorted from blood, obtained in a trial of the OX40 agonist ivuxolimab. The sequence was obtained from an adult with an advanced solid tumor such as melanoma, head and neck, liver or kidney cancer. V and J are TRBV28 and TRBJ1-5; 10 positions match TRBD1. The CDR3 nucleotides are TGTGCCAGCAGTTTCCCGGGGCTGGGACAGGGGCTCCTGGTCCCCCAGCATTTT. Residues: CASSFPGLGQGLLVPQHF.